The present entry profiles one TCR beta chain with its context. Its antigen remains unknown. Germline CDR1 is SQVTM and CDR2 is ANQGSEA. This CDR3 contains 15 residues. The V gene lost 5 bases and the J gene lost 3 bases, with 17 bases spanning the gap. Profiling relied on immunoSEQ multiplex PCR, and the TCRdb table lists in-frame clones only, not all of them. The repertoire includes some 58,000 clones, about 91% of them detected once, and roughly 2% sits in the top ten. The data derive from a study of OX40 agonist ivuxolimab in advanced cancers. Study-level background: In three patients, partial responses were observed, one with hepatocellular carcinoma and two with cutaneous melanoma.

Findings and caveats of the study: There was clonal expansion of CD4+ and CD8+ blood T cells by week 6 at 0.1 to 3.0 mg/kg. Certain nonresponding patients likewise had low normalized T-cell clonal expansion.

This receptor was taken from an adult with an advanced solid tumor such as melanoma, head and neck, liver or kidney cancer. The sequenced sample was CD4+ or CD8+ T cells sorted from blood, obtained in a trial of the OX40 agonist ivuxolimab. The rearrangement uses TRBV29-1 and TRBJ2-1; D is possibly TRBD1 (6 bases). This CDR3 reads CSVNPQGRSYNEQFF. The CDR3, as DNA: TGCAGCGTTAACCCCCAGGGGCGCAGCTACAATGAGCAGTTCTTC.